The T cell receptor beta chain under discussion was sequenced for a study of OX40 agonist ivuxolimab in advanced cancers. Across the whole study: Patients' therapy was ivuxolimab, an antibody that acts as an agonist of OX40 (CD134).

Data came from immunoSEQ multiplex PCR; TCRdb stores just in-frame clones and leaves some out. The sample lists approximately 65,000 clones, roughly 80% occurring once. Study-wide results and limits: More expanded clones were found, on average, in CD8+ than in CD4+ T cells.

Concerning this clone itself: Its antigen is still unknown.

V lost 4 bases to trimming and J lost 3 bases, with 16 bases between them. The CDR3 totals 15 residues. Germline V gives CDR1 SGHTA, CDR2 FQGNSA. The material was CD4+ or CD8+ T cells sorted from blood, obtained in a trial of the OX40 agonist ivuxolimab. V usage is TRBV7-2 and J usage is TRBJ2-7; D ambiguous. This TCR was recovered from an adult with an advanced solid tumor such as melanoma, head and neck, liver or kidney cancer. CDR3 bases: TGTGCCAGCAGCTCCCCTGGGCGGTCAATCTACGAGCAGTACTTC. This translates into CASSSPGRSIYEQYF. Based on the CDR3 plus reference TRBV7-2 and TRBJ2-7, the full variable domain is GAGVSQSPSNKVTEKGKDVELRCDPISGHTALYWYRQSLGQGLEFLIYFQGNSAPDKSGLPSDRFSAERTGGSVSTLTIQRTQQEDSAVYLCASSSPGRSIYEQYFGPGTRLTVT.